This T cell receptor beta chain was sequenced during a study of blood T cell repertoires in COVID-19. Study-level background: Specimens from acute and convalescent COVID-19 originated in the United States, Italy and Spain. Nucleic acid was either cDNA or gDNA, and it came from T cells, B-cell-depleted T cells, or PBMCs.

In the authors' workflow: Amplified reference gene primers provided the basis for estimating nucleated cell counts. Using immunoSEQ multiplex PCR, the repertoire was profiled, and TCRdb retains in-frame clones only, with some absent. V and J calls and clone size are given by that table; D and trimming were obtained from the DNA. Of under 95,000 clones listed, around three quarters are singletons. Only one count was recorded for this clone. Germline values: CDR1 SGHNT, CDR2 YENEEA. Unmatched junction bases numbered 6, after V lost 5 bases and J lost 4 bases. This CDR3 has 15 amino acids. The V call is TRBV11-3, the J call TRBJ2-1; TRBD2 aligns across 9 bases. This TCR was sampled from a man in his forties or fifties with active or convalescent COVID-19. The specimen sequenced was peripheral blood. CDR3 coding DNA: TGTGCCAGCAGCCTTGGGACTAGCCTGTACAATGAGCAGTTCTTC. This translates into CASSLGTSLYNEQFF.